These 14 T cell receptor beta chains originate from one sample sequenced in a study of T cell responses to AZD1222 COVID-19 vaccine. Clones were sequenced by immunoSEQ multiplex PCR, and TCRdb holds only the in-frame ones, with some missing. The repertoire includes about 53,000 clones, about 81% of them detected once, and 25% to 30% sits in the top ten. The sequencing used peripheral blood, collected on day 0 of AZD1222 vaccination. The receptor source for this set is an adult in good health.

J is TRBJ2-5 and V is TRBV5-1; D may match TRBD1 or TRBD2 (5 bases each). The CDR3 runs to 14 residues. Germline V gene sequence: CDR1 SGHRS, CDR2 YFSETQ. The germline V and J ends were trimmed by 2 bases and 1 base, with 9 bases remaining between them. The CDR3 DNA is TGCGCCAGCAGCTTCCCCGGGGCCCAAGAGACCCAGTACTTC. Its translation: CASSFPGAQETQYF.

This clone was detected a few times. V is TRBV7-2 and J is TRBJ2-2; D is unresolved. The CDR3 length is 13 residues. V lost 1 base to trimming and J lost 3 bases, with 3 bases between them. Per the germline V gene, CDR1 is SGHTA and CDR2 is FQGNSA. CDR3 protein: CASSLEDTGELFF. Written as DNA, the CDR3 is TGTGCCAGCAGCTTAGAGGACACCGGGGAGCTGTTTTTT.

The V call is TRBV7-8, the J call TRBJ1-5; D gene ambiguous. CDR3 length: 15 residues. Germline assignment: CDR1 SGHVS and CDR2 FQNEAQ. Trimming removed 1 base at V and 4 bases at J, with 11 bases between. In DNA form, the CDR3 reads TGTGCCAGCAGCTTAGGGCAGGTACGGAATCAGCCCCAGCATTTT. Residues: CASSLGQVRNQPQHF.

The rearrangement uses TRBV5-6 and TRBJ2-2; 7 bases are shared with TRBD2. The CDR3 has 15 amino acids. The germline CDR1 and CDR2 sequences are SGHDT and YYEEEE. Unmatched junction bases numbered 4, after V lost 0 bases and J lost 5 bases. This CDR3 is CASSLGGSGTGELFF. CDR3 bases: TGTGCCAGCAGCTTGGGCGGGAGCGGAACCGGGGAGCTGTTTTTT.

This clone turned up a few times. The chain joins TRBV30 to TRBJ1-6; D gene unclear. The length of the CDR3 is 14 residues. Germline values: CDR1 GTSNPN, CDR2 SVGIG (reference sequence). Written as DNA, the CDR3 is TGTGCGTGGGCATCCCCGCTAAGGATGAGCACCCTCCACTTT. The encoded protein is CAWASPLRMSTLHF.

The rearrangement uses TRBV28 and TRBJ2-3; D may be TRBD1 or TRBD2 (6 bases each). Germline CDR1 and CDR2: MDHEN and SYDVKM. V was clipped by 5 bases and J by 1 base, with 13 bases between them. The CDR3 extends over 15 amino acids. As DNA, the CDR3 is TGTGCCAGCAGTGTGGGGGGCAGGGGCACAGATACGCAGTATTTT. Its protein is CASSVGGRGTDTQYF.

The CDR3 region is CASSLEGRGRGEQYF. Written as DNA, the CDR3 is TGCGCCAGCAGCTTGGAAGGCAGGGGGCGAGGTGAGCAGTACTTC. The J gene is TRBJ2-7, the V gene TRBV5-1, with 8 bases aligning to TRBD1. Germline lookup yields CDR1 SGHRS and CDR2 YFSETQ. The CDR3 sequence is 15 residues long. The V segment lost 0 bases and the J segment 7 bases; nucleotides outside the gene matches: 9.

J is TRBJ1-1 and V is TRBV7-8; TRBD1 is a possible D gene (6 bases). Germline V lookup: CDR1 SGHVS, CDR2 FQNEAQ. V dropped 2 bases and J dropped 5 bases, with 12 bases sitting between them. This CDR3 is built from 14 residues. CDR3 region: CASSLSTGKTEAFF. For the CDR3, the DNA is TGTGCCAGCAGCTTATCGACAGGTAAAACTGAAGCTTTCTTT.

This clone was seen once. The V and J genes are TRBV10-2 and TRBJ1-1; 7 bases are shared with TRBD1. Germline trimming cut 7 bases from V and 2 bases from J; bases unmatched to any gene: 10. Germline lookup yields CDR1 WSHSY and CDR2 SAAADI. CDR3 length: 15 amino acids. DNA for the CDR3: TGCGCCAGCAAGGATTGGTCAGGGGGAAACACTGAAGCTTTCTTT. Its translation: CASKDWSGGNTEAFF.

The chain links TRBV11-2 to TRBJ2-5, with 16 bases matching TRBD2. The CDR3 length is 17 residues. V shed 2 bases, J shed 5 bases, and the junction held 5 bases outside the gene matches. Germline CDR1 SGHAT, CDR2 FQNNGV. The CDR3 is CASSLMGLAGGPETQYF. CDR3 coding DNA: TGTGCCAGCAGCTTAATGGGACTAGCGGGAGGGCCGGAGACCCAGTACTTC.

V gene TRBV3-1 (or the pseudogene TRBV3-2) combines with J gene TRBJ2-1; 14 bases match TRBD2. Germline V gene lookup returns CDR1 LGHDT and CDR2 YNNKEL (reference sequence). Germline trimming cut 5 bases from V and 10 bases from J; bases unmatched to any gene: 4. The CDR3 runs to 14 residues. As DNA, the CDR3 is TGTGCCAGCAGCGGGACTAGCGGGAGTAGCGAGCAGTTCTTC. It encodes CASSGTSGSSEQFF.

The chain has TRBV7-3 and TRBJ1-1; the D is unclear. The CDR3 covers 15 residues. Germline V gene lookup returns CDR1 SGHTA and CDR2 FQGTGA. V dropped 5 bases and J dropped 1 base, with 14 bases sitting between them. The CDR3 DNA reads as TGTGCCAGCAGCCTAAATGCTGTAGGGAACACTGAAGCTTTCTTT. Encoded protein: CASSLNAVGNTEAFF.

This clone was seen a single time. The chain has TRBV27 and TRBJ1-1; TRBD1 might be the D (5 bases). The CDR3 is 14 amino acids. V was trimmed by 8 bases and J by 5 bases, leaving 18 bases between them. From germline, CDR1 is MNHEY and CDR2 SMNVEV (reference sequence). The CDR3 is CASGAGQGGTEAFF. The CDR3 nucleotides read TGTGCCAGCGGAGCGGGGCAGGGAGGTACTGAAGCTTTCTTT.

This chain connects TRBV28 to TRBJ1-5; 8 nucleotides line up with TRBD1. Germline assignment: CDR1 MDHEN and CDR2 SYDVKM. This CDR3 is built from 16 residues. Losses at the gene ends were 4 bases for V and 2 bases for J; bases not matched to a gene: 7. CDR3 nucleotides: TGTGCCAGCAGTTCCCTACAGGGGGTCGGCAATCAGCCCCAGCATTTT. Protein sequence: CASSSLQGVGNQPQHF.